A selection of T cell receptor beta chains follows, all from one sample in a study of shared clonotypes between healthy human individuals. Produced via immunoSEQ multiplex PCR; TCRdb's table is partial and in-frame only. The table has fewer than 1.4 million clones, around 82% seen once. Material for sequencing was memory CD4+ T cells from PBMCs. The receptor source for this set is a man aged 18-30 years in good health. Some clones in this sample may be carry-over from other donors' samples. Both conserved end residues are part of each CDR3. Fields, in order: CDR3 length, V gene, J gene, clone size, D gene, CDR3 protein, CDR3 DNA. The D gene is left open where the match is weak. Size is omitted from some rows. Given values are once, few, many or a class for expanded clones.

cdr3_length: 14; v_call: TRBV28; j_call: TRBJ2-3; clone_size: -; d_call: -; cdr3_aa: CASSLPAGQDTQYF; cdr3_nt: TGTGCCAGCAGTTTACCGGCAGGGCAGGATACGCAGTATTTT
cdr3_length: 17; v_call: TRBV7-2; j_call: TRBJ2-1; clone_size: few; d_call: TRBD2; cdr3_aa: CASSLVGTSGNYNEQFF; cdr3_nt: TGTGCCAGCAGCTTAGTTGGGACTAGCGGGAACTACAATGAGCAGTTCTTC
cdr3_length: 18; v_call: TRBV27; j_call: TRBJ2-1; clone_size: -; d_call: TRBD2; cdr3_aa: CASSLLSVGLAGGHEQFF; cdr3_nt: TGTGCCAGCAGTTTACTTAGTGTTGGACTAGCGGGAGGTCATGAGCAGTTCTTC
cdr3_length: 14; v_call: TRBV5-8; j_call: TRBJ2-7; clone_size: -; d_call: TRBD1; cdr3_aa: CASSRRDRYYEQYF; cdr3_nt: TGTGCCAGCAGCCGCAGGGACAGGTACTACGAGCAGTACTTC
cdr3_length: 14; v_call: TRBV10-1; j_call: TRBJ2-1; clone_size: -; d_call: -; cdr3_aa: CASSDKGTYNEQFF; cdr3_nt: TGCGCCAGCAGTGATAAGGGTACATACAATGAGCAGTTCTTC
cdr3_length: 18; v_call: TRBV5-8; j_call: TRBJ2-3; clone_size: few; d_call: -; cdr3_aa: CASSTGFFGTTGTDTQYF; cdr3_nt: TGTGCCAGCAGCACTGGATTTTTCGGGACAACCGGCACAGATACGCAGTATTTT
cdr3_length: 14; v_call: TRBV18; j_call: TRBJ1-5; clone_size: -; d_call: TRBD1; cdr3_aa: CASSDRVGNQPQHF; cdr3_nt: TGTGCCAGCTCAGACAGGGTTGGCAATCAGCCCCAGCATTTT
cdr3_length: 14; v_call: TRBV5-1; j_call: TRBJ1-3; clone_size: -; d_call: -; cdr3_aa: CASSLGVAGNTIYF; cdr3_nt: TGCGCCAGCAGCTTGGGAGTCGCTGGAAACACCATATATTTT
cdr3_length: 16; v_call: TRBV7-9; j_call: TRBJ2-5; clone_size: -; d_call: TRBD2; cdr3_aa: CASSPRLAGEQETQYF; cdr3_nt: TGTGCCAGCAGCCCAAGACTAGCGGGTGAACAAGAGACCCAGTACTTC
cdr3_length: 11; v_call: TRBV5-4; j_call: TRBJ2-1; clone_size: -; d_call: -; cdr3_aa: CASRPEREQFF; cdr3_nt: TGTGCCAGCAGACCGGAAAGGGAGCAGTTCTTC
cdr3_length: 14; v_call: TRBV28; j_call: TRBJ2-7; clone_size: -; d_call: TRBD1; cdr3_aa: CASTYGTGVREQYF; cdr3_nt: TGTGCCAGCACCTACGGGACAGGGGTGCGGGAGCAGTACTTC
cdr3_length: 16; v_call: TRBV7-2; j_call: TRBJ2-3; clone_size: -; d_call: TRBD2; cdr3_aa: CASSWGLAGDTDTQYF; cdr3_nt: TGTGCCAGCAGCTGGGGACTAGCGGGAGACACAGATACGCAGTATTTT
cdr3_length: 11; v_call: TRBV6-6; j_call: TRBJ1-3; clone_size: -; d_call: -; cdr3_aa: CASCWGGTIYF; cdr3_nt: TGTGCCAGCTGTTGGGGTGGCACCATATATTTT
cdr3_length: 15; v_call: TRBV7-2; j_call: TRBJ2-1; clone_size: -; d_call: TRBD2; cdr3_aa: CASGLGLAGAVEQFF; cdr3_nt: TGTGCCAGCGGATTAGGGCTAGCGGGAGCCGTTGAGCAGTTCTTC
cdr3_length: 16; v_call: TRBV5-1; j_call: TRBJ2-7; clone_size: once; d_call: TRBD2; cdr3_aa: CASQEPTSGSLSEQYF; cdr3_nt: TGCGCCAGCCAGGAGCCCACTAGCGGGAGTCTAAGCGAGCAGTACTTC
cdr3_length: 15; v_call: TRBV18; j_call: TRBJ2-2; clone_size: many; d_call: TRBD2; cdr3_aa: CASSLTSGNTGELFF; cdr3_nt: TGTGCCAGCTCACTGACTAGCGGCAACACCGGGGAGCTGTTTTTT
cdr3_length: 16; v_call: TRBV4-1; j_call: TRBJ1-3; clone_size: -; d_call: -; cdr3_aa: CASSHPLTDSGNTIYF; cdr3_nt: TGCGCCAGCAGCCACCCTCTCACCGACTCTGGAAACACCATATATTTT
cdr3_length: 13; v_call: TRBV6-4; j_call: TRBJ1-1; clone_size: -; d_call: -; cdr3_aa: CASSAGKNTEAFF; cdr3_nt: TGTGCCAGCAGTGCAGGGAAGAACACTGAAGCTTTCTTT
cdr3_length: 12; v_call: TRBV9; j_call: TRBJ1-2; clone_size: -; d_call: -; cdr3_aa: CASSAFIYGYTF; cdr3_nt: TGTGCCAGCAGCGCTTTTATCTATGGCTACACCTTC
cdr3_length: 15; v_call: TRBV7-9; j_call: TRBJ1-1; clone_size: few; d_call: TRBD1; cdr3_aa: CASGTGAALGTEAFF; cdr3_nt: TGTGCCAGCGGAACAGGGGCAGCCCTGGGCACTGAAGCTTTCTTT
cdr3_length: 14; v_call: TRBV19; j_call: TRBJ1-3; clone_size: -; d_call: -; cdr3_aa: CASSSRGVGNTIYF; cdr3_nt: TGTGCCAGTAGTTCCAGGGGCGTTGGAAACACCATATATTTT
cdr3_length: 14; v_call: TRBV28; j_call: TRBJ1-2; clone_size: few; d_call: -; cdr3_aa: CASSLRERRYGYTF; cdr3_nt: TGTGCCAGCAGTTTGAGGGAAAGGCGCTATGGCTACACCTTC
cdr3_length: 12; v_call: TRBV5-4; j_call: TRBJ1-2; clone_size: -; d_call: -; cdr3_aa: CASSYDRYGYTF; cdr3_nt: TGTGCCAGCAGCTACGATCGTTATGGCTACACCTTC
cdr3_length: 15; v_call: TRBV6-1; j_call: TRBJ2-5; clone_size: -; d_call: TRBD2; cdr3_aa: CASREGLAGVETQYF; cdr3_nt: TGTGCCAGCAGAGAGGGACTAGCGGGAGTGGAGACCCAGTACTTC
cdr3_length: 15; v_call: TRBV28; j_call: TRBJ1-1; clone_size: -; d_call: TRBD1; cdr3_aa: CASSLHRGDNTEAFF; cdr3_nt: TGTGCCAGCAGTTTGCACAGGGGGGACAACACTGAAGCTTTCTTT
cdr3_length: 15; v_call: TRBV7-3; j_call: TRBJ1-2; clone_size: -; d_call: TRBD1; cdr3_aa: CASSPETGGPYGYTF; cdr3_nt: TGTGCCAGCAGCCCCGAGACAGGGGGGCCCTATGGCTACACCTTC
cdr3_length: 16; v_call: TRBV28; j_call: TRBJ2-5; clone_size: -; d_call: TRBD2; cdr3_aa: CASSFQGLAGRETQYF; cdr3_nt: TGTGCCAGCAGTTTCCAGGGACTAGCGGGGAGGGAGACCCAGTACTTC
cdr3_length: 16; v_call: TRBV27; j_call: TRBJ1-2; clone_size: -; d_call: TRBD1; cdr3_aa: CASRDGGGQGPLGYTF; cdr3_nt: TGTGCCAGCAGAGATGGGGGGGGACAGGGGCCCTTGGGCTACACCTTC